The TCR beta chain under discussion was sequenced for a study of radiation and T cells in renal cell carcinoma. Sequencing used immunoSEQ multiplex PCR; TCRdb keeps in-frame clones, though not all of them. The data contain about 150,000 clones, around 89% of them seen just once; the ten biggest clones take up around 4.4%. As for time point: baseline pretreatment blood. Indicated treatment: 15 Gy SBRT to primary tumor, nephrectomy 4 weeks later. After SBRT, blood was collected at 2 and 4 weeks, plus baseline. General study findings and limits: Baseline intratumoral clonotype presence is unknown without pretreatment biopsies.

The CDR3 extends over 14 amino acids. V lost 2 bases to trimming and J lost 5 bases; unmatched junction nucleotides: 4. Germline V gene lookup returns CDR1 KGHSH and CDR2 LQKENI. On this clone: Its antigen is unidentified.

The input for sequencing was blood, taken from a patient whose treatment included radiotherapy and nephrectomy. This receptor was identified in a woman in her sixties or seventies with renal cell carcinoma. The V call is TRBV18, the J call TRBJ2-3; 7 nucleotides align to TRBD2. CDR3 DNA sequence: TGTGCCAGCTCACCAAGGGCGGGGGAAGATACGCAGTATTTT. Translating it yields CASSPRAGEDTQYF.